The source of this T cell receptor (beta chain) is a study of T-cell reconstitution after alpha-beta-depleted transplantation in children. The CDR3 extends over 17 amino acids. With 4 bases clipped from V and 6 bases from J, the junction kept 17 bases outside the gene matches. Germline CDR1 is ENHRY and CDR2 is SYGVKD. This clonotype was detected a few times. Unique molecular identifiers were built into the TCRbeta library. TCRdb re-called the PCR reads with MiXCR, one entry per CDR3 protein. The data show about 610,000 distinct CDR3 sequences, about 11% seen once. The chain is built from TRBV10-3 and TRBJ2-7; 8 nucleotides agree with TRBD2. The specimen was PBMCs from the stem cell graft donor, collected from the stem cell graft. This clonotype originated in a human donor who donated a stem cell graft to a child with acute myeloid leukemia. DNA of the CDR3: TGTGCCATCAGTGCCCCCCCCAGGAGCGGGAGCTACCTCGAGCAGTACTTC. Its translation is CAISAPPRSGSYLEQYF.